These 20 T cell receptor beta chains came from one sample sequenced in a study of shared clonotypes between healthy human individuals. The method was immunoSEQ multiplex PCR; TCRdb's version includes in-frame clones alone and lacks a portion of them. The table lists about 2,500,000 clones, approximately 92% of them singletons. The source material was naive CD4+ T cells sorted from blood. This sample's subset: CD45RA+ positively selected. The source is a young man in good health.

The chain is built from TRBV5-4 and TRBJ2-5; 8 bases are shared with TRBD2. The CDR3 has 15 amino acids. The V gene's germline CDR1 is SGHNT and CDR2 YYREEE (reference sequence). V was pared by 4 bases and J by 0 bases, with 5 bases of the junction left unmatched. The DNA of the CDR3 is TGTGCCAGCAGCCCCGGGACTAGTAACCAAGAGACCCAGTACTTC. Translation: CASSPGTSNQETQYF.

The V and J genes are TRBV27 and TRBJ1-1, with D unresolved. V lost 6 bases, J lost 2 bases, and 13 bases lay in between. Per the germline V gene, CDR1 is MNHEY and CDR2 is SMNVEV (reference sequence). The CDR3 contains 14 residues. The CDR3 DNA reads as TGTGCCAGCAGGGGCCTGGGGTCCAACACTGAAGCTTTCTTT. Translating gives CASRGLGSNTEAFF.

In this sample, this clone turned up once. The chain combines TRBV19 with TRBJ2-3, with D perhaps matching TRBD2 (6 bases). Trimming shortened V by 5 bases and J by 0 bases, and 18 bases separated the two germline ends. This CDR3 region has 17 residues. The germline V gene encodes CDR1 LNHDA and CDR2 SQIVND (reference sequence). CDR3 DNA: TGTGCCAGTAGTTCTCGCTCTAGCGTAGGGAGCACAGATACGCAGTATTTT. Translating it yields CASSSRSSVGSTDTQYF.

The chain employs TRBV18 and TRBJ2-3; D might be TRBD2 (5 bases). Per germline, CDR1 KGHSH and CDR2 LQKENI. The CDR3 runs to 14 residues. Trimming removed 0 bases at V and 5 bases at J, with 9 bases between. The CDR3 loop reads CASSPPSREDTQYF. The CDR3 DNA reads as TGTGCCAGCTCACCACCCTCTCGGGAAGATACGCAGTATTTT.

This chain links TRBV6-5 with TRBJ1-2, with 11 positions matching TRBD1. Trimming took 7 bases from V and 5 from J; bases not matched to a gene: 3. The CDR3 has 13 amino acids. CDR1 is MNHEY and CDR2 is SVGAGI in the germline V gene. The CDR3 here is CASKGQGAYGYTF. CDR3 sequence (DNA): TGTGCCAGCAAAGGACAGGGGGCTTATGGCTACACCTTC.

The genes are TRBV4-1 and TRBJ2-1; 9 positions match TRBD1. There are 13 residues in the CDR3. In germline, CDR1 is MGHRA, CDR2 YSYEKL. Trimming at V came to 3 bases and at J to 7 bases, leaving 1 base not matched to a gene. CDR3 loop: CASSQTGGNEQFF. The CDR3, as DNA: TGCGCCAGCAGCCAGACAGGGGGTAATGAGCAGTTCTTC.

The CDR3 here is CASSQARGPQETQYF. CDR3 bases: TGCGCCAGCAGCCAGGCCCGGGGTCCGCAAGAGACCCAGTACTTC. The chain joins TRBV4-3 to TRBJ2-5; possible D gene TRBD2, 5 bases. V was pared by 3 bases and J by 2 bases, with 13 bases between. The V gene's germline CDR1 is LGHNA and CDR2 YSLEER. The CDR3 loop spans 15 amino acids.

This clone was detected once. J is TRBJ2-4 and V is TRBV18, with TRBD1 matching 7 bases. The CDR3 has 14 amino acids. After removal of 4 bases from V and 6 bases from J, the junction contained 6 bases not matched to a gene. The germline gives CDR1 KGHSH, CDR2 LQKENI. The CDR3 DNA is TGTGCCAGCTCACTCCAGGGGGTAGTAAACATTCAGTACTTC. As protein: CASSLQGVVNIQYF.

Only one count was recorded for this clone. The chain combines TRBV18 with TRBJ1-3; possible D gene TRBD1, 6 bases. The V end lost 3 bases, the J end lost 5 bases, and 8 bases lay between the germline ends. Germline V gene sequence: CDR1 KGHSH, CDR2 LQKENI. The CDR3 contains 13 residues. CDR3 nucleotides: TGTGCCAGCTCACCGGACAGCAGAAACACCATATATTTT. Protein: CASSPDSRNTIYF.

A few counts support this clone. Distinct nucleotide sequences in the sample also encode this CDR3. This chain uses TRBV7-2 with TRBJ1-6, with D possibly matching TRBD1 (5 bases). The CDR3 extends over 13 amino acids. Germline lookup yields CDR1 SGHTA and CDR2 FQGNSA. The V and J ends lost 5 bases and 4 bases respectively, with 6 bases between them. CDR3 amino acids: CASSPGYNSPLHF. CDR3 bases: TGTGCCAGCAGCCCAGGGTATAATTCACCCCTCCACTTT. Full variable domain (remainder filled in from reference TRBV7-2 and TRBJ1-6): GAGVSQSPSNKVTEKGKDVELRCDPISGHTALYWYRQSLGQGLEFLIYFQGNSAPDKSGLPSDRFSAERTGGSVSTLTIQRTQQEDSAVYLCASSPGYNSPLHFGNGTRLTVT.

The J gene is TRBJ1-2, the V gene TRBV10-3; D possibly corresponds to TRBD1 (5 bases). CDR3 length: 14 amino acids. Per the germline V gene, CDR1 is ENHRY and CDR2 is SYGVKD. V was pared by 4 bases and J by 1 base, with 10 bases between. CDR3 DNA sequence: TGTGCCATCAGTGCCCGCGACAGTAACTATGGCTACACCTTC. It yields the protein CAISARDSNYGYTF.

CDR3 loop: CASSIGLAGGQGTDTQYF. For the CDR3, the DNA is TGCGCCAGCAGCATCGGACTAGCGGGGGGGCAAGGCACAGATACGCAGTATTTT. The rearrangement links TRBV5-1 to TRBJ2-3; 15 bases are a match to TRBD2. The CDR3 contains 18 residues. V lost 4 bases and J lost 1; bases outside the gene matches: 7. Germline CDR1 is SGHRS and CDR2 is YFSETQ.

The chain carries TRBV19 and TRBJ2-5; unclear D gene. Germline V gives CDR1 LNHDA, CDR2 SQIVND (reference sequence). V dropped 5 bases and J dropped 6 bases, with 16 bases sitting between them. The CDR3 runs to 14 residues. DNA for the CDR3: TGTGCCAGTAGTCCAAGTGTCCGTCAGCAGACCCAGTACTTC. This gives the protein CASSPSVRQQTQYF.

V usage is TRBV10-1 and J usage is TRBJ2-5, with a possible D match to TRBD1 (5 bases). The CDR3 totals 14 residues. CDR1 WNHNN and CDR2 SYGVQD come from the germline V gene (reference sequence). With 0 bases removed from V and 6 bases from J, the gap between germline ends came to 11 bases. In DNA form, the CDR3 reads TGCGCCAGCAGTGAGTCGACTGGGGCGAAGACCCAGTACTTC. Its translation is CASSESTGAKTQYF.

On this clone itself: In the same sample, other DNA sequences code for this CDR3. This chain links TRBV5-6 with TRBJ2-7, with D uncertain. Trimming removed 2 bases at V and 3 bases at J, with 6 bases between. CDR1 and CDR2 (germline): SGHDT, YYEEEE. The CDR3 is 12 amino acids. The DNA for the CDR3 is TGTGCCAGCAGCTTTCTAGGCTACGAGCAGTACTTC. Protein product: CASSFLGYEQYF.

Worth noting for this clone: Other nucleotide sequences from this sample produce the same CDR3. This chain joins TRBV28 and TRBJ2-3; no reliable D call. The CDR3 contains 13 residues. Germline V gives CDR1 MDHEN, CDR2 SYDVKM. Trimming cost V 4 bases and J 0 bases, with 5 bases left between them. This CDR3 reads CASSSPSTDTQYF. CDR3 nucleotide sequence: TGTGCCAGCAGTTCCCCTAGCACAGATACGCAGTATTTT.

CDR3 sequence reads: CASSGTGTASYNEQFF. The CDR3 DNA is TGTGCCAGCAGCGGAACCGGGACAGCCTCTTACAATGAGCAGTTCTTC. J is TRBJ2-1 and V is TRBV7-8; 7 nucleotides agree with TRBD1. Germline V gives CDR1 SGHVS, CDR2 FQNEAQ. J gave up 4 bases and V 5 bases, and 11 bases lay outside the gene matches. The CDR3 runs to 16 residues.

The chain has TRBV10-3 and TRBJ2-7; 7 bases align to TRBD1. Germline CDR1 ENHRY, CDR2 SYGVKD. The V gene end was trimmed by 7 bases and the J gene end by 2 bases; junction bases not matched to a gene: 8. The CDR3 is 14 amino acids. CDR3 sequence (DNA): TGTGCCATCAAACCGGGACAGCAAACCTACGAGCAGTACTTC. This sequence encodes CAIKPGQQTYEQYF.

The chain combines TRBV11-3 with TRBJ2-7; either TRBD1 or TRBD2 may supply D (5 bases each). CDR1 SGHNT and CDR2 YENEEA come from the germline V gene. The CDR3 sequence is 13 residues long. The V and J ends lost 1 base and 5 bases respectively, with 9 bases between them. This CDR3 is CASSLGGADEQYF. The DNA of the CDR3 is TGTGCCAGCAGCTTAGGAGGGGCCGACGAGCAGTACTTC.

To note about this clone: This same CDR3 is encoded by further DNA sequences in the sample. This chain connects TRBV7-9 to TRBJ1-2; a weak D match, TRBD1 (5 bases). The CDR3 spans 13 residues. CDR1 and CDR2 (germline): SEHNR, FQNEAQ (reference sequence). Trimming shortened V by 5 bases and J by 6 bases, and 13 bases separated the two germline ends. Here the CDR3 DNA reads TGTGCCAGCAGCCGCGGGCAGGGCGATGGCTACACCTTC. This encodes CASSRGQGDGYTF.